The clone carrying this T cell receptor (beta chain) has at least ten counts. Its matching antigen is unknown. The sample originates from a study of T cells in Graves' hyperthyroidism and ophthalmopathy. Notes on the study in general: Blood also held most thyroid clonotypes expanded beyond 0.001. From stable hyperthyroidism, ophthalmopathy was separated by a 13 V-J model.

RNA transcripts provided the source from which TCR beta CDR3 regions were amplified. A first-round RT-PCR of the TCR CDR3 used the HTBI primer set. TCRdb called the multiplex PCR reads again in MiXCR, with one record for every CDR3 protein. The sample yields hundreds of thousands of distinct CDR3 sequences, approximately 15% seen once. In germline, CDR1 is LNHNV, CDR2 YYDKDF (reference sequence). This CDR3 contains 17 residues. Deletions cut 0 bases from V and 4 bases from J, with 17 bases between. Newly diagnosed patients aged 18 to 65 had hyperthyroidism of under 2 months' duration. Fresh peripheral blood, under 13 ml, yielded the PBMCs.

This chain links TRBV15 with TRBJ2-3; weak D call: TRBD1 (6 bases). Sequencing input: blood. The clonotype was recovered from a woman between 18 and 30 years old with Graves' hyperthyroidism. This CDR3 is CATSRDTGPGPPDTQYF. CDR3 DNA: TGTGCCACCAGCAGAGACACAGGGCCCGGGCCCCCAGATACGCAGTATTTT.